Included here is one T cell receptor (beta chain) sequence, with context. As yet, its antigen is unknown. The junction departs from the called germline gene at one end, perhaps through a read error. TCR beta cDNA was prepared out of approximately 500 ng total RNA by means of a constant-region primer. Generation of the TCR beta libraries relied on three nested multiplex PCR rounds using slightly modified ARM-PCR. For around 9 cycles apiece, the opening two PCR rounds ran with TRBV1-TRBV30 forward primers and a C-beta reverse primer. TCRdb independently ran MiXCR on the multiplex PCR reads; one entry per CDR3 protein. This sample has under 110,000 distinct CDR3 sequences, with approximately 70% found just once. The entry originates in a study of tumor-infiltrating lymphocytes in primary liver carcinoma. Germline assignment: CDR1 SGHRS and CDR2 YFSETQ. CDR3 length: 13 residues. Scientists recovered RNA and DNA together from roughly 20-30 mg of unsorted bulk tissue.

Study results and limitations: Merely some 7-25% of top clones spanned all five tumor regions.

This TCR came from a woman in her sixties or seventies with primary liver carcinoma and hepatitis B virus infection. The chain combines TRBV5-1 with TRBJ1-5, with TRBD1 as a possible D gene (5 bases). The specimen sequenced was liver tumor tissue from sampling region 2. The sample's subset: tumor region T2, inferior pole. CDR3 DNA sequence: TGCGCCAGGAGCTGGGGGGGCAATCAGCCCCAGCATTTT. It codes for CARSWGGNQPQHF.